The clone carrying this T cell receptor beta chain was seen just once. Per germline, CDR1 SGHRS and CDR2 YFSETQ. V shed 0 bases and J shed 0 bases, with 7 bases lying between them. This CDR3 has 14 residues. Measured with immunoSEQ multiplex PCR; TCRdb has only the in-frame clones, and not every one. The sample carries tens of thousands of clones, 84% recorded once. The sample originates from a study of blood T cell repertoires in COVID-19. The chain employs TRBV5-1 and TRBJ2-7; possibly TRBD1 for D (5 bases). Sample: peripheral blood. The sequence derives from a man aged 45-65 years with acute or convalescent COVID-19. For the CDR3, the DNA is TGCGCCAGCAGCTTGGCGACAGTCTCCTACGAGCAGTACTTC. Translated: CASSLATVSYEQYF. The full variable domain, with the rest looked up from reference TRBV5-1 and TRBJ2-7, is KAGVTQTPRYLIKTRGQQVTLSCSPISGHRSVSWYQQTPGQGLQFLFEYFSETQRNKGNFPGRFSGRQFSNSRSEMNVSTLELGDSALYLCASSLATVSYEQYFGPGTRLTVT.